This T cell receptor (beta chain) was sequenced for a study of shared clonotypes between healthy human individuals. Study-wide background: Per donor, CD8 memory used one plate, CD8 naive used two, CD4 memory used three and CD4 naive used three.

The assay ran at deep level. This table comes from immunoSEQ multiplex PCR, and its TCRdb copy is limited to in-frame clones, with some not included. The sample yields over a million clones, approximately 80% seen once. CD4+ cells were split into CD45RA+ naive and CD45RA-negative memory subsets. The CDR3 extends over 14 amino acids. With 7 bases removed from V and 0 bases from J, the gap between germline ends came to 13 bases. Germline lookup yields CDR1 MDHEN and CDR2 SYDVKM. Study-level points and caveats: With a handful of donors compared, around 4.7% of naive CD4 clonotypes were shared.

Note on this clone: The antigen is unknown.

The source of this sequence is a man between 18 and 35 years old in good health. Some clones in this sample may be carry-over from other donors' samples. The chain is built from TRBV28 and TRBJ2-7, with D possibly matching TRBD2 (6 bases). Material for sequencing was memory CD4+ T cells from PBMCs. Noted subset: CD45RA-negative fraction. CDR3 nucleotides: TGTGCCAGCACCACTAGCATGAGCTCCTACGAGCAGTACTTC. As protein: CASTTSMSSYEQYF.